The next 32 T cell receptor beta chains were all read from a single sample in a study of T cell changes during pregnancy in multiple sclerosis. TCRdb keeps only in-frame clones here, not all; method: immunoSEQ multiplex PCR. Of about 46,000 clones in the sample, 80% to 95% were seen once. The source material was CD4+ T cells from peripheral blood mononuclear cells, sampled after pregnancy. These receptors were taken from a female donor with multiple sclerosis, enrolled in a pregnancy study.

As concerns this clone: The sample holds other DNA sequences that translate to the same CDR3. The V call is TRBV5-1, the J call TRBJ2-5; D ambiguous. V was shortened by 1 base and J by 4 bases, with 5 bases between the two germline ends. The CDR3 covers 12 residues. CDR1 is SGHRS, CDR2 YFSETQ, per germline. CDR3 in DNA: TGCGCCAGCAGCTTGCCCTCAGAGACCCAGTACTTC. It codes for CASSLPSETQYF.

This chain joins TRBV5-1 and TRBJ1-1; no definite D call. V lost 1 base to trimming and J lost 3 bases, with 10 bases between them. This CDR3 is 14 amino acids long. Germline V gives CDR1 SGHRS, CDR2 YFSETQ. The CDR3 DNA is TGCGCCAGCAGCTTGTACGGCGGGGACACTGAAGCTTTCTTT. It is translated as CASSLYGGDTEAFF.

The chain recombines TRBV19 with TRBJ1-1; 9 bases align to TRBD1. This CDR3 comprises 18 residues. The germline V gene has CDR1 LNHDA and CDR2 SQIVND (reference sequence). Trimming removed 0 bases from V and 5 bases from J; junction bases left unmatched: 13. The chain's CDR3 is CASSIDRQHRGRGTEAFF. CDR3 DNA: TGTGCCAGTAGTATAGATCGGCAGCACAGGGGGCGCGGAACTGAAGCTTTCTTT. Supplemented by reference TRBV19 and TRBJ1-1, the full variable domain reads DGGITQSPKYLFRKEGQNVTLSCEQNLNHDAMYWYRQDPGQGLRLIYYSQIVNDFQKGDIAEGYSVSREKKESFPLTVTSAQKNPTAFYLCASSIDRQHRGRGTEAFFGQGTRLTVV.

The V call is TRBV5-1, the J call TRBJ2-5; 7 bases align to TRBD1. CDR3 size: 15 residues. V dropped 4 bases and J dropped 5; count of bases not matched to a gene: 11. The germline CDR1 and CDR2 sequences are SGHRS and YFSETQ. The CDR3 DNA sequence: TGCGCCAGCAGCCCAGAAGGACAGGCTACGGAGACCCAGTACTTC. It specifies CASSPEGQATETQYF.

V usage is TRBV27 and J usage is TRBJ1-5; a possible D gene is TRBD1 (6 bases). Trimming left V 3 bases short and J 9 bases short, with 12 bases between. There are 13 residues in the CDR3. CDR1 is MNHEY, CDR2 SMNVEV, per germline (reference sequence). This CDR3 is CASSFQGSTPQHF. The CDR3 DNA reads TGTGCCAGCAGTTTTCAGGGGTCCACGCCCCAGCATTTT.

A single count supports this clone. J is TRBJ1-2 and V is TRBV7-9; perhaps TRBD1 as D (6 bases). CDR3 length: 13 residues. V was clipped by 5 bases and J by 4 bases, with 11 bases between them. Germline V lookup: CDR1 SEHNR, CDR2 FQNEAQ (reference sequence). The CDR3 region is CASSTGIVYGYTF. The CDR3 nucleotides are TGTGCCAGCAGCACAGGGATCGTCTATGGCTACACCTTC.

V and J are TRBV6-6 and TRBJ1-2; TRBD1 agrees at 7 bases. CDR3 size: 15 residues. Germline V gene sequence: CDR1 MNHNY, CDR2 SVGAGI (reference sequence). The trim removed 2 bases at V and 6 bases at J, leaving 9 bases unmatched. The CDR3 loop reads CASSYAQTGMDGYTF. The CDR3 nucleotides read TGTGCCAGCAGTTACGCCCAGACAGGGATGGATGGCTACACCTTC.

This clone was counted between two and nine times. Written as DNA, the CDR3 is TGTGCCAGCAGACCCCCAGGGGTAGGCTATGGCTACACCTTC. Translating gives CASRPPGVGYGYTF. V usage is TRBV7-8 and J usage is TRBJ1-2; perhaps TRBD1 as D (6 bases). CDR3 length equals 14 residues. CDR1 is SGHVS and CDR2 is FQNEAQ in the germline V gene. Trimming shortened V by 6 bases and J by 4 bases, and 15 bases separated the two germline ends.

This rearrangement joins TRBV6-1 to TRBJ2-7, with 9 nucleotides matching TRBD1. The CDR3 sequence is 20 residues long. V dropped 4 bases and J dropped 9; count of bases not matched to a gene: 28. Per the germline V gene, CDR1 is MNHNS and CDR2 is SASEGT. This CDR3 is CASSGHATGGRFPSAIRQYF. Here the CDR3 DNA reads TGTGCCAGCAGTGGCCACGCGACAGGGGGAAGGTTTCCTTCGGCTATCCGGCAGTACTTC.

This chain joins TRBV6-1 and TRBJ1-5; 8 bases agree with TRBD1. The CDR3 contains 14 residues. V shed 10 bases and J 0 bases; nucleotides not matched to a gene: 5. Germline V lookup: CDR1 MNHNS, CDR2 SASEGT. CDR3 residues: CATRTGYSNQPQHF. The CDR3 DNA reads TGTGCCACCCGGACAGGGTATAGCAATCAGCCCCAGCATTTT.

The chain carries TRBV5-7 and TRBJ2-2, with D unclear. TRBV5-7 is an open reading frame, and its role is uncertain. The CDR3 runs 17 residues. The V and J ends lost 0 bases and 3 bases respectively, with 15 bases between them. The CDR3 DNA sequence: TGTGCCAGCAGCTTGGATTTTCAGATACCCTACACCGGGGAGCTGTTTTTT. It translates to CASSLDFQIPYTGELFF.

This chain connects TRBV5-6 to TRBJ1-2; 10 bases match TRBD1. This CDR3 contains 15 residues. J gave up 2 bases and V 3 bases, and 4 bases lay outside the gene matches. CDR1 SGHDT and CDR2 YYEEEE come from the germline V gene. The CDR3 DNA sequence: TGTGCCAGCAGCTACGACAGGGGGCCAAACTATGGCTACACCTTC. Translating gives CASSYDRGPNYGYTF.

The rearrangement uses TRBV5-1 and TRBJ1-1, with D possibly TRBD1 on 5 matching bases. Germline values: CDR1 SGHRS, CDR2 YFSETQ. The CDR3 covers 14 residues. The V end was cut by 4 bases, the J end by 6 bases, with 16 bases between. In nucleotides, the CDR3 is TGCGCCAGCAGCCGGAGGGGAGGGATCGCTGAAGCTTTCTTT. Its translation is CASSRRGGIAEAFF. The full variable domain, rest sourced from reference TRBV5-1 and TRBJ1-1, is KAGVTQTPRYLIKTRGQQVTLSCSPISGHRSVSWYQQTPGQGLQFLFEYFSETQRNKGNFPGRFSGRQFSNSRSEMNVSTLELGDSALYLCASSRRGGIAEAFFGQGTRLTVV.

Only one count was recorded for this clone. V gene TRBV18 combines with J gene TRBJ2-5, with TRBD1 matching 12 bases. CDR3 length equals 14 residues. Germline CDR1 KGHSH, CDR2 LQKENI. The ends lost 2 bases at V and 5 bases at J; junction bases unmatched: 0. The CDR3 sequence is CASSPGTGGETQYF. In nucleotides, the CDR3 is TGTGCCAGCTCACCAGGGACAGGGGGCGAGACCCAGTACTTC.

V gene TRBV6-5 combines with J gene TRBJ1-2, with 10 positions matching TRBD1. CDR1 MNHEY and CDR2 SVGAGI come from the germline V gene. V gave up 6 bases and J gave up 4 bases; unmatched junction bases: 5. The CDR3 runs 14 residues. CDR3 nucleotides: TGTGCCAGCAGGCCGGGACAGGGGTTCTATGGCTACACCTTC. It specifies CASRPGQGFYGYTF.

This chain connects TRBV15 to TRBJ2-7; 9 bases fit TRBD1. J was trimmed by 6 bases and V by 4 bases; bases with no gene match: 13. CDR3 size: 16 residues. CDR1 is LNHNV and CDR2 is YYDKDF in the germline V gene (reference sequence). The CDR3, as DNA: TGTGCCACCAGCAATCCAGCCGGGACAGGGACAAGCGAGCAGTACTTC. Protein product: CATSNPAGTGTSEQYF.

This sequence joins TRBV11-2 and TRBJ2-2; D uncertain. Looked up from germline, CDR1 is SGHAT and CDR2 is FQNNGV. The V gene lost 1 base and the J gene lost 2 bases, with 8 bases spanning the gap. The CDR3 length is 15 residues. The CDR3: CASSLADFNTGELFF. The CDR3 nucleotides read TGTGCCAGCAGCTTAGCTGACTTTAACACCGGGGAGCTGTTTTTT.

The chain recombines TRBV6-5 with TRBJ1-2; 9 bases align to TRBD1. The CDR3 has 14 amino acids. Germline values: CDR1 MNHEY, CDR2 SVGAGI. J gave up 4 bases and V 5 bases, and 5 bases lay outside the gene matches. The DNA of the CDR3 is TGTGCCAGCAGTCCACAGGGGGCGGGCTATGGCTACACCTTC. Residues: CASSPQGAGYGYTF.

This chain links TRBV29-1 with TRBJ2-7, with TRBD1 as a possible D gene (6 bases). Trimming removed 2 bases from V and 2 bases from J, with 7 bases in between. CDR1 is SQVTM, CDR2 ANQGSEA, per germline. The CDR3 is 12 residues long. CDR3 residues: CSVEQGPYEQYF. CDR3 nucleotide sequence: TGCAGCGTTGAACAGGGGCCCTACGAGCAGTACTTC.

The chain links TRBV28 to TRBJ1-5, with TRBD1 as a possible D gene (6 bases). V was trimmed by 6 bases and J by 1 base, leaving 10 bases between them. Germline assignment: CDR1 MDHEN and CDR2 SYDVKM. The CDR3 covers 14 residues. Here the CDR3 DNA reads TGTGCCAGCAGGGCAGACAGGAGCAATCAGCCCCAGCATTTT. Its protein product is CASRADRSNQPQHF.

The chain links TRBV6-1 to TRBJ2-7, with 8 bases matching TRBD1. Looked up from germline, CDR1 is MNHNS and CDR2 is SASEGT. CDR3 length: 12 residues. The trim removed 4 bases at V and 10 bases at J, leaving 6 bases unmatched. The CDR3, as DNA: TGTGCCAGCAGTGCAGGGGGCGCGGAACAGTACTTC. Its translation is CASSAGGAEQYF.

The rearrangement links TRBV6-6 to TRBJ1-1; the D gene is possibly TRBD1 (6 bases). CDR1 is MNHNY and CDR2 is SVGAGI in the germline V gene (reference sequence). With 6 bases removed from V and 0 bases from J, the gap between germline ends came to 17 bases. The CDR3 has 16 amino acids. CDR3: CASSDKQGSMNTEAFF. CDR3 coding DNA: TGTGCCAGCAGCGATAAACAGGGCAGTATGAACACTGAAGCTTTCTTT.

V and J are TRBV10-3 and TRBJ2-1; TRBD1 agrees at 7 bases. The CDR3 runs to 13 residues. The V gene's germline CDR1 is ENHRY and CDR2 SYGVKD. V shed 6 bases, J shed 5 bases, and the junction held 4 bases outside the gene matches. CDR3 residues: CAISRDRDNEQFF. The CDR3 DNA follows: TGTGCCATCAGCCGGGACAGAGACAATGAGCAGTTCTTC.

This chain uses TRBV4-1 with TRBJ2-3; TRBD2 is a possible D gene (6 bases). Germline CDR1 MGHRA, CDR2 YSYEKL. The CDR3 sequence is 15 residues long. The V end was cut by 1 base, the J end by 0 bases, with 8 bases between. The CDR3 DNA follows: TGCGCCAGCAGCCAAGTCCTAGCGAGCACAGATACGCAGTATTTT. It translates to CASSQVLASTDTQYF.

This chain connects TRBV15 to TRBJ2-5, with 10 bases identical to TRBD2. CDR1 is LNHNV and CDR2 is YYDKDF in the germline V gene (reference sequence). With 5 bases clipped from V and 2 bases from J, the junction kept 8 bases outside the gene matches. The CDR3 length is 16 residues. The CDR3 is CATSPRLAGFQETQYF. CDR3 nucleotides: TGTGCCACCAGCCCACGACTAGCGGGCTTTCAAGAGACCCAGTACTTC.

The rearrangement joins TRBV19 to TRBJ2-2; 9 bases map to TRBD2. Germline-derived CDR1 and CDR2 are LNHDA and SQIVND (reference sequence). V was clipped by 5 bases and J by 6 bases; unmatched bases: 13. This CDR3 spans 17 amino acids. The CDR3, as DNA: TGTGCCAGTAGTCCCTACTTTCGACTAGCGGACCCCGGGGAGCTGTTTTTT. This translates into CASSPYFRLADPGELFF.

V is TRBV7-2 and J is TRBJ2-1; 9 bases line up with TRBD1. CDR1 and CDR2 (germline): SGHTA, FQGNSA. Losses at the gene ends were 5 bases for V and 4 bases for J; bases not matched to a gene: 3. The CDR3 spans 14 residues. The CDR3 coding sequence is TGTGCCAGCAGCCTAGGACAGGGGTACAATGAGCAGTTCTTC. It specifies CASSLGQGYNEQFF. Looking up the rest from reference TRBV7-2 and TRBJ2-1 gives the full variable domain: GAGVSQSPSNKVTEKGKDVELRCDPISGHTALYWYRQSLGQGLEFLIYFQGNSAPDKSGLPSDRFSAERTGGSVSTLTIQRTQQEDSAVYLCASSLGQGYNEQFFGPGTRLTVL.

Here the CDR3 DNA reads TGCGCCAGCAGCCAGGCCCCCGGCCGGAGGCAAGAGACCCAGTACTTC. Protein sequence: CASSQAPGRRQETQYF. The genes are TRBV4-1 and TRBJ2-5; D is possibly TRBD2 (5 bases). V lost 3 bases to trimming and J lost 2 bases, with 16 bases between them. Germline lookup yields CDR1 MGHRA and CDR2 YSYEKL. The CDR3 is 16 residues long.

J is TRBJ2-1 and V is TRBV5-1; TRBD1 matches 7 bases. With V trimmed by 4 bases and J by 4 bases, 5 bases remained unmatched. The germline gives CDR1 SGHRS, CDR2 YFSETQ. This CDR3 comprises 14 residues. The CDR3 DNA sequence: TGCGCCAGCAGCAAAGGACAGGATTACAATGAGCAGTTCTTC. It is translated as CASSKGQDYNEQFF.

The chain uses TRBV6-6 and TRBJ2-3; the D is unclear. V lost 2 bases and J lost 8, with 11 bases in between. The CDR3 covers 13 residues. Germline V gene sequence: CDR1 MNHNY, CDR2 SVGAGI (reference sequence). CDR3 DNA sequence: TGTGCCAGCAGTTACGCTCGATCGAGTACGCAGTATTTT. Its protein product is CASSYARSSTQYF.

The chain uses TRBV2 and TRBJ1-1; TRBD1 aligns across 7 bases. The CDR3 length is 16 residues. Germline CDR1 SNHLY, CDR2 FYNNEI. V lost 3 bases, J lost 0 bases, and 7 bases stayed unmatched. The DNA for the CDR3 is TGTGCCAGCAGTGAGTTCTGGACAGGCCTGAACACTGAAGCTTTCTTT. It specifies CASSEFWTGLNTEAFF.

The CDR3 sequence: CASSLDRRGSPRDTQYF. The CDR3 DNA reads TGTGCCAGCAGCTTAGATCGTCGCGGGAGCCCCAGGGATACGCAGTATTTT. The chain is built from TRBV7-9 and TRBJ2-3, with 7 bases aligning to TRBD2. CDR1 and CDR2 from the germline V gene are SEHNR and FQNEAQ (reference sequence). The CDR3 covers 17 residues. V gave up 1 base and J gave up 6 bases; unmatched junction bases: 13. The whole variable domain, remainder taken from reference TRBV7-9 and TRBJ2-3, is DTGVSQNPRHKITKRGQNVTFRCDPISEHNRLYWYRQTLGQGPEFLTYFQNEAQLEKSRLLSDRFSAERPKGSFSTLEIQRTEQGDSAMYLCASSLDRRGSPRDTQYFGPGTRLTVL.